One TCR beta chain is described in this entry. This entry belongs to a study of blood T cell repertoires in COVID-19. About the research overall: COVID-19 samples, acute and convalescent, were from the United States, Italy and Spain. Sources were T cells, B-cell-depleted T cells, or PBMCs; the material itself was cDNA or gDNA.

CDR1 is SGHAT and CDR2 is FQDESV in the germline V gene (reference sequence). J gave up 10 bases and V 6 bases, and 5 bases lay outside the gene matches. This CDR3 is 12 amino acids long. The authors' processing: The assay estimated nucleated cells by amplifying reference gene primers. Here immunoSEQ multiplex PCR was the method, and the copy in TCRdb shows in-frame clones only, minus some. V and J calls and clone size follow that table, whereas D and trimming were derived from the DNA. Here the sample spans about 87,000 clones, roughly 82% being singletons. The chain is built from TRBV11-1 and TRBJ1-1; 10 positions agree with TRBD1. This clonotype was obtained from a human donor in a cohort sampled during active COVID-19. What was sequenced was peripheral blood. The CDR3 DNA is TGTGCCAGCAGACAAGACAGGGGGCGAGCTTTCTTT. It specifies CASRQDRGRAFF.